The 22 T cell receptor beta chains in this list originate from one sample, sequenced in a study of glioma-infiltrating T cells (dated by TCRdb to the mid-2010s). Sequencing was carried out with an Illumina MiSeq. TCR alpha and beta CDR3 regions were amplified with the iRepertoire nested amplicon-rescue multiplex PCR (arm-PCR) platform from RNA. In TCRdb, the public reads were trimmed at Q25 with fastp and aligned with MiXCR, with productive beta chains retained. One record per CDR3 amino acid sequence lists the most common genes and DNA. This sample has 150,000 or so distinct CDR3 sequences in its table, and about two fifths of those were observed once. The leading ten clones occupy more than 15% of the sample. Sequencing was carried out using glioma tissue, nonneoplastic brain tissue, or PBMCs (not recorded which). All receptors derive from a human donor with low-grade glioma or glioblastoma, undergoing nonglioma brain surgery, or in good health (not recorded which).

The rearrangement uses TRBV27 and TRBJ2-2, with TRBD2 matching over 8 bases. The J segment lost 8 bases and the V segment lost 3 bases, leaving 5 bases of the junction unmatched. The CDR3 has 14 residues. Germline V gives CDR1 MNHEY, CDR2 SMNVEV (reference sequence). The CDR3 here is CASSFGGGRGELFF. The DNA for the CDR3 is TGTGCCAGCAGTTTCGGGGGGGGACGAGGGGAGCTGTTTTTT.

V and J are TRBV2 and TRBJ2-3; the D is unclear. Germline V gene lookup returns CDR1 SNHLY and CDR2 FYNNEI. This CDR3 contains 14 residues. V shed 6 bases and J shed 6 bases, with 16 bases lying between them. The CDR3 is CASRVVQSIDTQYF. The CDR3 DNA reads as TGTGCCAGCAGAGTAGTCCAGTCCATTGATACGCAGTATTTT.

The chain recombines TRBV19 with TRBJ2-3; 14 bases match TRBD2. From germline, CDR1 is LNHDA and CDR2 SQIVND (reference sequence). V shed 7 bases and J 1 base; nucleotides not matched to a gene: 7. The CDR3 consists of 17 residues. The CDR3 nucleotides read TGTGCCAGTAAGGGACTAGCGGGAGTTGAAGGCACAGATACGCAGTATTTT. As protein: CASKGLAGVEGTDTQYF.

The DNA for the CDR3 is TGTGCCAGCAGTTACACAGAGACAGGGGCTGAGACCCAGTACTTC. It encodes CASSYTETGAETQYF. This chain connects TRBV6-2 or TRBV6-3 to TRBJ2-5; 8 bases map to TRBD1. J gave up 5 bases and V 2 bases, and 7 bases lay outside the gene matches. CDR1 MNHEY and CDR2 SVGEGT come from the germline V gene. The length of the CDR3 is 15 residues.

CDR3 sequence (DNA): TGTGCCAGCAGCTTGGACAGCCGGAGGGAAGCTTTCTTT. This translates into CASSLDSRREAFF. The chain recombines TRBV11-2 with TRBJ1-1; D possibly corresponds to TRBD1 (6 bases). V was shortened by 3 bases and J by 8 bases, with 13 bases between the two germline ends. The CDR3 loop spans 13 amino acids. Germline lookup yields CDR1 SGHAT and CDR2 FQNNGV.

This chain connects TRBV27 to TRBJ2-3; the match to TRBD1 covers 7 bases. The ends lost 3 bases at V and 4 bases at J; junction bases unmatched: 7. This CDR3 has 15 amino acids. Germline CDR1 reads MNHEY; CDR2 reads SMNVEV (reference sequence). CDR3 nucleotides: TGTGCCAGCAGTTTGTACGACAGGGTAGCAGATACGCAGTATTTT. It specifies CASSLYDRVADTQYF.

This clonotype was detected only a few times. The chain employs TRBV27 and TRBJ2-7, with 9 nucleotides matching TRBD1. This CDR3 has 12 residues. Germline values: CDR1 MNHEY, CDR2 SMNVEV (reference sequence). Trimming at V came to 8 bases and at J to 5 bases, leaving 4 bases not matched to a gene. CDR3: CASVGQGNEQYF. Here the CDR3 DNA reads TGTGCCAGCGTGGGACAGGGCAACGAGCAGTACTTC.

The chain carries TRBV2 and TRBJ1-5, with no clear D. CDR3 size: 13 residues. The V and J ends lost 5 bases and 4 bases respectively, with 9 bases between them. Germline V lookup: CDR1 SNHLY, CDR2 FYNNEI. CDR3 loop: CASSSDHNQPQHF. The CDR3 DNA is TGTGCCAGCAGTTCTGATCATAATCAGCCCCAGCATTTT.

This clonotype was found a few times. The chain has TRBV20-1 and TRBJ1-1; TRBD1 might be the D (5 bases). CDR1 DFQATT and CDR2 SNEGSKA come from the germline V gene (reference sequence). CDR3 length equals 12 residues. Trimming pared 7 bases from V and 1 base from J, leaving 10 bases between. In nucleotides, the CDR3 is TGCAGTGTCCAGGGTGAGAACACTGAAGCTTTCTTT. As protein: CSVQGENTEAFF.

This clonotype was seen once. The chain combines TRBV20-1 with TRBJ2-2; 7 bases are a match to TRBD2. J lost 0 bases, V lost 6 bases, and 7 bases had no gene match. The CDR3 extends over 15 amino acids. Germline assignment: CDR1 DFQATT and CDR2 SNEGSKA (reference sequence). CDR3 sequence reads: CSAYRDYPNTGELFF. The CDR3 coding sequence is TGCAGTGCGTACCGGGACTACCCGAACACCGGGGAGCTGTTTTTT.

In this sample, this clonotype is medium-sized. The CDR3 protein is CSAAPEVQPQHF. In DNA, the CDR3 is TGCAGTGCTGCCCCCGAGGTCCAGCCCCAGCATTTT. The J gene is TRBJ1-5, the V gene TRBV20-1; D unclear. CDR1 and CDR2 from the germline V gene are DFQATT and SNEGSKA (reference sequence). The CDR3 is 12 amino acids. V dropped 5 bases and J dropped 7 bases, with 12 bases sitting between them.

CDR3 in DNA: TGTGCCAGCAGTTACTCTACCCGGAACACCGGGGAGCTGTTTTTT. Encoded protein: CASSYSTRNTGELFF. This sequence joins TRBV6-6 and TRBJ2-2; D uncertain. Germline V CDR1 and CDR2: MNHNY, SVGAGI (reference sequence). The CDR3 spans 15 residues. V was cut by 0 bases and J by 1 base, with 6 bases left in between.

V is TRBV12-3 or TRBV12-4 and J is TRBJ1-6; D ambiguous. Trimming stripped 5 bases from V and 7 bases from J, with 9 bases between. The CDR3 sequence is 13 residues long. CDR3 sequence reads: CASSLTANSPLHF. In nucleotides, the CDR3 is TGTGCCAGCAGTCTTACAGCGAATTCACCCCTCCACTTT.

There are many counts of this clonotype. The rearrangement uses TRBV28 and TRBJ1-3; no reliable D call. Germline CDR1 reads MDHEN; CDR2 reads SYDVKM. V gave up 7 bases and J gave up 0 bases, with 7 bases separating them. The CDR3 contains 13 residues. The DNA for the CDR3 is TGTGCCAGCAATTATTACTCTGGAAACACCATATATTTT. Residues: CASNYYSGNTIYF.

The genes are TRBV4-3 and TRBJ1-3, with unresolved D. CDR3 length equals 15 residues. Trimming stripped 0 bases from V and 4 bases from J, with 10 bases between. The germline CDR1 and CDR2 sequences are LGHNA and YSLEER. This CDR3 is CASSQEFYLGNTIYF. The CDR3 DNA sequence: TGCGCCAGCAGCCAAGAGTTTTACCTAGGAAACACCATATATTTT.

The chain combines TRBV9 with TRBJ2-3; 9 positions match TRBD1. The CDR3 contains 15 residues. Trimming removed 2 bases from V and 4 bases from J; junction bases left unmatched: 5. From germline, CDR1 is SGDLS and CDR2 YYNGEE. The CDR3 coding sequence is TGTGCCAGCAGCGTCCGGGACAGGGCAGCAGATACGCAGTATTTT. Amino acids: CASSVRDRAADTQYF. Full variable domain (rest looked up from reference TRBV9 and TRBJ2-3): DSGVTQTPKHLITATGQRVTLRCSPRSGDLSVYWYQQSLDQGLQFLIQYYNGEERAKGNILERFSAQQFPDLHSELNLSSLELGDSALYFCASSVRDRAADTQYFGPGTRLTVL.

This clonotype was observed a few times. The chain is built from TRBV25-1 and TRBJ1-1, with 7 nucleotides matching TRBD1. Germline CDR1 MGHDK, CDR2 SYGVNS. CDR3 length: 14 residues. The V and J ends lost 5 bases and 5 bases, in that order; junction bases with no gene match: 8. The CDR3 loop is CASSFTGAGTEAFF. In nucleotides, the CDR3 is TGTGCCAGCAGTTTTACAGGGGCCGGGACTGAAGCTTTCTTT.

The J gene is TRBJ1-6, the V gene TRBV6-1; D is undetermined. Between the trimmed V and J ends, which lost 5 bases and 6 bases, there was a span of 11 bases. CDR3 length: 14 residues. The germline V gene has CDR1 MNHNS and CDR2 SASEGT. The CDR3 DNA reads TGTGCCAGCAGTCTCCGACCCTTTAATTCACCCCTCCACTTT. Its protein product is CASSLRPFNSPLHF.

This clonotype was found a few times. The rearrangement uses TRBV6-6 and TRBJ2-7; D possibly uses TRBD1 or TRBD2 (5 bases each). V lost 2 bases, J lost 4 bases, and 15 bases lay in between. Germline-derived CDR1 and CDR2 are MNHNY and SVGAGI (reference sequence). This CDR3 spans 15 amino acids. Here the CDR3 DNA reads TGTGCCAGCAGTTACGGTTGGGGGAGCTCTTACGAGCAGTACTTC. Translation: CASSYGWGSSYEQYF.

In this sample, this clonotype turned up once. Lacking the conserved final phenylalanine or tryptophan, this CDR3 likely reflects a read error. This chain joins TRBV6-5 and TRBJ2-1, with D perhaps TRBD1 (5 bases). Germline V lookup: CDR1 MNHEY, CDR2 SVGAGI. V lost 2 bases and J 8 bases, leaving 16 bases between the germline ends. The CDR3 spans 15 residues. The CDR3 sequence: CASSYTPQGMDEQFL. Written as DNA, the CDR3 is TGTGCCAGCAGTTACACCCCCCAGGGAATGGATGAGCAGTTCCTC.

The rearrangement joins TRBV12-3 or TRBV12-4 to TRBJ1-1; 8 bases match TRBD1. Germline trimming cut 5 bases from V and 4 bases from J; bases unmatched to any gene: 9. The CDR3 is 15 residues long. The CDR3 nucleotides read TGTGCCAGCAGTCCCGGGACAGGTCGGGGCACTGAAGCTTTCTTT. This translates into CASSPGTGRGTEAFF.

In this sample, this clonotype turned up once. This chain uses TRBV7-8 with TRBJ2-1; 12 bases fit TRBD1. The CDR3 loop spans 15 amino acids. V was pared by 4 bases and J by 9 bases, with 7 bases of the junction left unmatched. CDR1 and CDR2 from the germline V gene are SGHVS and FQNEAQ. CDR3 nucleotide sequence: TGTGCCAGCAGCTGGGGACAGGGGGCGCCGGGTGAGCAGTTCTTC. It encodes CASSWGQGAPGEQFF.